Listed here are 12 T cell receptor beta chains from one sample, sequenced in a study of blood T cell repertoires in COVID-19. Clones were read by immunoSEQ multiplex PCR, and TCRdb kept only the in-frame ones, dropping some. The sample shows around 300,000 clones, 90% of them seen only once. Sequenced sample: peripheral blood. These receptors came from a woman in her forties with COVID-19, enrolled during active disease.

This chain joins TRBV19 and TRBJ2-5; tentatively, D is TRBD1 (6 bases). Trimming took 3 bases from V and 5 from J, leaving 13 bases between them. This CDR3 is built from 14 residues. Per the germline V gene, CDR1 is LNHDA and CDR2 is SQIVND (reference sequence). The CDR3 DNA reads TGTGCCAGTAGTATCCAAACAGGGACGGAGACCCAGTACTTC. It specifies CASSIQTGTETQYF.

V is TRBV4-3 and J is TRBJ2-6; D remains ambiguous. Germline V gene sequence: CDR1 LGHNA, CDR2 YSLEER. V was shortened by 4 bases and J by 0 bases, with 10 bases between the two germline ends. The CDR3 length is 16 residues. CDR3 loop: CASSPGRSSGANVLTF. The CDR3 nucleotides are TGCGCCAGCAGCCCCGGCAGGTCCTCTGGGGCCAACGTCCTGACTTTC.

The chain links TRBV15 to TRBJ2-2, with a possible D match to TRBD1 (6 bases). Trimming took off 3 bases at V and 1 base at J, with 12 bases between the two ends. Germline CDR1 LNHNV, CDR2 YYDKDF (reference sequence). The CDR3 has 16 residues. CDR3: CATSRLRTVNTGELFF. DNA for the CDR3: TGTGCCACCAGCAGGTTAAGGACAGTGAACACCGGGGAGCTGTTTTTT. The entire variable domain, with the rest obtained from reference TRBV15 and TRBJ2-2, is as follows: DAMVIQNPRYQVTQFGKPVTLSCSQTLNHNVMYWYQQKSSQAPKLLFHYYDKDFNNEADTPDNFQSRRPNTSFCFLDIRSPGLGDTAMYLCATSRLRTVNTGELFFGEGSRLTVL.

V and J are TRBV6-2 or TRBV6-3 and TRBJ2-7, with a possible D match to TRBD2 (6 bases). Germline V gene data show CDR1 as MNHEY and CDR2 as SVGEGT. With 5 bases removed from V and 4 bases from J, the gap between germline ends came to 27 bases. This CDR3 spans 18 amino acids. In nucleotides, the CDR3 is TGTGCCAGCAGTCCGGCCGTTATACAGCGGTGGACTATGTACGAGCAGTACTTC. Its protein is CASSPAVIQRWTMYEQYF.

In nucleotides, the CDR3 is TGCGCCAGCAGCCAAACCGGGACTAGCGTAAATGAGCAGTTCTTC. Translating gives CASSQTGTSVNEQFF. The gene calls are TRBV5-1 and TRBJ2-1; 10 positions agree with TRBD2. After removal of 4 bases from V and 7 bases from J, the junction contained 8 bases not matched to a gene. This CDR3 contains 15 residues. The V gene's germline CDR1 is SGHRS and CDR2 YFSETQ.

The rearrangement links TRBV21-1 to TRBJ2-7; the tabulated D call, TRBD2, remains unverified against the DNA. TRBV21-1 counts as a pseudogene. CDR3 length equals 18 residues. As DNA, the CDR3 is TGTGCCAGCAGCCCACCCGCCGGGAAAGGCGATAGCTCCTACGAGCAGTACTTC. It translates to CASSPPAGKGDSSYEQYF.

The genes are TRBV5-6 and TRBJ2-2; D perhaps matches TRBD2 (6 bases). This CDR3 contains 15 residues. V was pared by 4 bases and J by 2 bases, with 12 bases between. Germline V CDR1 and CDR2: SGHDT, YYEEEE. For the CDR3, the DNA is TGTGCCAGCAGCGCGGGACTGCCTAACACCGGGGAGCTGTTTTTT. It codes for CASSAGLPNTGELFF.

V is TRBV11-2 and J is TRBJ1-3; 8 nucleotides match TRBD1. This CDR3 has 15 residues. Germline CDR1 reads SGHAT; CDR2 reads FQNNGV. With 2 bases clipped from V and 3 bases from J, the junction kept 3 bases outside the gene matches. CDR3: CASSLTGGYGNTIYF. CDR3 in DNA: TGTGCCAGCAGCTTAACAGGGGGTTATGGAAACACCATATATTTT.

This chain joins TRBV9 and TRBJ2-1; a weak D match, TRBD1 (5 bases). The CDR3 has 13 amino acids. V lost 3 bases to trimming and J lost 4 bases, with 8 bases between them. Germline V gene lookup returns CDR1 SGDLS and CDR2 YYNGEE. CDR3 nucleotides: TGTGCCAGCAGCGCGACAGATTACAATGAGCAGTTCTTC. As protein: CASSATDYNEQFF.

The CDR3 sequence is CASSQNFGTGNSGNTIYF. In DNA form, the CDR3 reads TGTGCCAGCAGCCAAAACTTCGGGACAGGCAACTCTGGAAACACCATATATTTT. V and J are TRBV4-2 and TRBJ1-3; 8 nucleotides align to TRBD1. V shed 2 bases and J 0 bases; nucleotides not matched to a gene: 9. The CDR3 extends over 18 amino acids. Germline V gene lookup returns CDR1 LGHNA and CDR2 YNFKEQ.

This clone was recorded only once. The chain couples TRBV6-6 to TRBJ1-2, with 7 nucleotides matching TRBD1. CDR1 is MNHNY and CDR2 is SVGAGI in the germline V gene (reference sequence). This CDR3 has 12 amino acids. V gave up 5 bases and J gave up 8 bases; unmatched junction bases: 5. DNA of the CDR3: TGTGCCAGCAGTGACCAGGGGGAAGGCTACACCTTC. Translated, it gives CASSDQGEGYTF.

This clone was seen just once. This chain uses TRBV10-3 with TRBJ2-6; 8 positions match TRBD1. The length of the CDR3 is 15 residues. Per germline, CDR1 ENHRY and CDR2 SYGVKD. With V trimmed by 7 bases and J by 2 bases, 4 bases remained unmatched. The DNA for the CDR3 is TGTGCCATCACCCCGGACAGGGCTGGGGCCAACGTCCTGACTTTC. Translating gives CAITPDRAGANVLTF.